This T cell receptor (beta chain) is drawn from a study of blood T cells in healthy people across ages. Study-level points and caveats: The long-lived group displayed more naive CD4+ cells, plus higher diversity, than the aged donors did. Older age coincided with a roughly linear decline in TCR beta diversity per million T cells.

Then a second PCR, running about 6 to 12 cycles, was carried out with a sample-barcoded 5' primer and a J-beta primer mix. TCRdb recomputed calls from the 5' RACE reads with MiXCR, one row per CDR3 protein. This sample has about 640,000 distinct CDR3 sequences; roughly 58% occur once, and the top ten carry more than 35%. As for this clonotype: The target antigen is unknown.

Researchers collected approximately 9.5 milliliters of peripheral blood from every single donor. The CDR3 length is 14 residues. CDR1 is MNHNY, CDR2 SVGAGI, per germline (reference sequence). This TCR was sampled from a man in his fifties or sixties in good health. Sample: blood. This sequence joins TRBV6-6 and TRBJ2-4; TRBD1 might be the D (5 bases). TRBJ2-5 explains the end of the DNA better; the J call may be wrong. Written as DNA, the CDR3 is TGTGCCAGCAAGATTGGCAGGGACCAAGAGACCCAGTACTTC. Translation gives CASKIGRDQETQYF.